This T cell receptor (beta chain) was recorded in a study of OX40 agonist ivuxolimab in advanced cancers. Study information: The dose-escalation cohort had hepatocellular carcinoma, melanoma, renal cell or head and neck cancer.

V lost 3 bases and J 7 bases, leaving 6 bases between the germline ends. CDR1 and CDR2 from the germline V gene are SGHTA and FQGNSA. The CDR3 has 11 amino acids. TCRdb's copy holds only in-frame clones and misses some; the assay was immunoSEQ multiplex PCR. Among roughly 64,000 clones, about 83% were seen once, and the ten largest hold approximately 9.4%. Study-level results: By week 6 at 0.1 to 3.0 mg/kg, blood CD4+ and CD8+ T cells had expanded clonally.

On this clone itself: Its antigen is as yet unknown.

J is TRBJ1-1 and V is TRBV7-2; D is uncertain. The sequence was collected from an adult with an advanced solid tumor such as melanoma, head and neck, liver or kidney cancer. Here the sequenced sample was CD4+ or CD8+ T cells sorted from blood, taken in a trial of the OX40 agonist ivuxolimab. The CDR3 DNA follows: TGTGCCAGCAGCTTCCATAGTGAAGCTTTCTTT. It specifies CASSFHSEAFF.